This TCR beta chain originates from a study of CXCR3-negative and CXCR3-positive naive CD8 T cells. Overall study results and limits: Cryopreserved PBMCs had partly decreased CXCR3 expression; fresh PBMCs were used in most assays. In both naive subsets diversity was comparably high, whereas memory CD8+ cells showed much lower diversity.

Note on this clonotype: Antigen: not known.

Carrying UMI labels, the TRB cDNA libraries were prepared through 5' RACE. TCRdb reworked the 5' RACE reads into one entry per CDR3 protein, no DNA. Its table lists tens of thousands of distinct CDR3 sequences. The CDR3 is 15 amino acids. The gene calls are TRBV12-3 or TRBV12-4 and TRBJ2-5; absent DNA, TCRdb's TRBD1 call cannot be checked. The sequenced sample consisted of memory CD8+ T cells from blood. This TCR was sampled from a human donor in good health. Some clones in this sample may be carry-over from other donors' samples. CDR3 protein: CASSSPSQGQETQYF.